These T cell receptor beta chains were read from a single sample in a study of human T cells and chemical hapten exposure. MiXCR was run by TCRdb on the RACE reads, yielding one entry per CDR3 protein. Of approximately 70,000 distinct CDR3 sequences listed, around 9.8% are singletons. The source was whole blood, collected in connection with sensitization to the hapten diphenylcyclopropenone (DPC). These receptor sequences come from a middle-aged woman with alopecia areata. Some clones in this sample may be carry-over from other donors' samples. Each CDR3 is given with its conserved first and last residue. The D gene is left open where the match is weak. Size is omitted from some rows. Given values are once, few, many or a class for expanded clones.

v_gene	abundance	len	j_gene	d_gene	CDR3nt	CDR3aa
TRBV30	many	15	TRBJ1-2	.	TGTGCCTGGATCCCCCGGGGGGGAAGCGGTGGAGGCTACACCTTC	CAWIPRGGSGGGYTF
TRBV20-1	few	16	TRBJ2-2	TRBD1	TGCAGTGCTAGAGATGGGAGGACAGGGCCCACCGGGGAGCTGTTTTTT	CSARDGRTGPTGELFF
TRBV27	few	13	TRBJ1-2	.	TGTGCCAGCAGTCGGTCCATCAACTATGGCTACACCTTC	CASSRSINYGYTF
TRBV6-6	few	14	TRBJ2-5	TRBD2	TGTGCCAGCAGTTACTCGCAGGGAGGGGAGACCCAGTACTTC	CASSYSQGGETQYF
TRBV7-2	many	15	TRBJ2-1	TRBD1	TGTGCCAGCAGCTTTAGGACAGGCTACTACAATGAGCAGTTCTTC	CASSFRTGYYNEQFF
TRBV15	.	15	TRBJ2-7	.	TGTGCCACCAGCAGAGATTGGGACGGGACCTACGAGCAGTACTTC	CATSRDWDGTYEQYF
TRBV3-2	few	13	TRBJ1-2	.	TGTGCCAGCAGCCAAGAACAAGGGCCCGGCTACACCTTC	CASSQEQGPGYTF
TRBV6-6	many	16	TRBJ2-7	TRBD1	TGTGCCAGCAGTTACAATTCGCCGGGACAGGGTCCCGAGCAGTACTTC	CASSYNSPGQGPEQYF
TRBV7-2	few	13	TRBJ2-7	.	TGTGCCAGCAGCTTTAGTCGCCCCTACGAGCAGTACTTC	CASSFSRPYEQYF
TRBV20-1	few	13	TRBJ2-1	TRBD2	TGCAGTGCTATACTAGCGGGGGGAAATGAGCAGTTCTTC	CSAILAGGNEQFF
TRBV7-9	many	13	TRBJ2-1	.	TGTGCCAGCAGCTTACAACAGGGCAATGAGCAGTTCTTC	CASSLQQGNEQFF
TRBV11-2	many	13	TRBJ2-4	.	TGTGCCAGCAGCTTCTCGGGCGGAAACATTCAGTACTTC	CASSFSGGNIQYF
TRBV7-2	few	16	TRBJ2-1	.	TGTGCCAGCAGCTATTGGCCCGGGGTCTCGGGCAATGAGCAGTTCTTC	CASSYWPGVSGNEQFF
TRBV7-8	many	15	TRBJ1-6	.	TGTGCCAGCAGCTTAGGGCAGGGCTATAATTCACCCCTCCACTTT	CASSLGQGYNSPLHF
TRBV5-1	many	12	TRBJ2-1	TRBD1	TGCGCCAGCAGCTTGGCGGGGACAGGGTGGGTCTTC	CASSLAGTGWVF
TRBV6-2/TRBV6-3	many	14	TRBJ1-5	TRBD1	TGTGCCAGCAGCACCCAGGGGGCCCCTCAGCCCCAGCATTTT	CASSTQGAPQPQHF
TRBV30	many	14	TRBJ2-2	TRBD2	TGTGCCTGGAGGCTAGCGGGGAACACCGGGGAGCTGTTTTTT	CAWRLAGNTGELFF
TRBV5-1	many	15	TRBJ2-7	TRBD1	TGCGCCAGCAGCCTTATACCGGGACAGGGAGGCGAGCAGTACTTC	CASSLIPGQGGEQYF
TRBV20-1	few	15	TRBJ2-5	TRBD2	TGCAGTGCCCTTACTAGCGGGGCCTTCCAAGAGACCCAGTACTTC	CSALTSGAFQETQYF
TRBV12-5	few	12	TRBJ1-1	.	TGTGCTAGTGCCCCTTGGGTCACTGAAGCTTTCTTT	CASAPWVTEAFF
TRBV7-2	few	14	TRBJ2-5	TRBD1	TGTGCCAGCAGCTGGGGACAGGGATGGGAGACCCAGTACTTC	CASSWGQGWETQYF
TRBV12-3/TRBV12-4	many	13	TRBJ1-2	.	TGTGCCAGCAGTTTGGGAGACATATATGGCTACACCTTC	CASSLGDIYGYTF
TRBV15	.	14	TRBJ1-2	.	TGTGCCACCAGCAGAGAGGTCGGTGACTATGGCTACACCTTC	CATSREVGDYGYTF
TRBV6-2/TRBV6-3	many	13	TRBJ1-6	.	TGTGCCAGCAGACGGACAGCGGATTCACCCCTCCACTTT	CASRRTADSPLHF
TRBV27	.	16	TRBJ2-2	.	TGTGCCAGCACTCCATCGTGGCGGCAGACCACCGGGGAGCTGTTTTTT	CASTPSWRQTTGELFF
TRBV4-3	few	15	TRBJ2-1	TRBD2	TGCGCCAGCAGCCAAGGTCGCGGGAGGTACAATGAGCAGTTCTTC	CASSQGRGRYNEQFF
TRBV12-3/TRBV12-4	few	14	TRBJ2-1	.	TGTGCCAGCAGCCTACCGGGCCGATACAATGAGCAGTTCTTC	CASSLPGRYNEQFF
TRBV20-1	few	12	TRBJ1-2	.	TGCAGTGCTACGGACCGTTACTATGGCTACACCTTC	CSATDRYYGYTF
TRBV6-2/TRBV6-3	many	12	TRBJ1-1	.	TGTGCCAGCAGTTATCGACTGAGCGAAGCTTTCTTT	CASSYRLSEAFF
TRBV4-1	few	13	TRBJ1-2	.	TGCGCCAGCAGCCAAGATATCAACTATGGCTACACCTTC	CASSQDINYGYTF
TRBV7-9	few	15	TRBJ2-7	TRBD1	TGTGCCAGCAGTCACCGGGACAGGGGTACCTACGAGCAGTACTTC	CASSHRDRGTYEQYF
TRBV2	many	13	TRBJ2-1	.	TGTGCCAGCAGCCGACAGGGAGGCAATGAGCAGTTCTTC	CASSRQGGNEQFF
TRBV4-3	.	13	TRBJ1-2	.	TGCGCCAGCAGCCAAGAGCGGCGGGATGGCTACACCTTC	CASSQERRDGYTF
TRBV20-1	many	14	TRBJ1-2	TRBD1	TGCAGTGCCGTGCCGGGACAGGGAGACTATGGCTACACCTTC	CSAVPGQGDYGYTF
TRBV5-1	many	17	TRBJ2-2	.	TGCGCCAGCAGCTTGGTTGGAACAGGGTTAACCACCGGGGAGCTGTTTTTT	CASSLVGTGLTTGELFF
TRBV5-6	many	15	TRBJ2-5	.	TGTGCCAGCAGCTACCTCCGGGACCCGGCGGAGACCCAGTACTTC	CASSYLRDPAETQYF
TRBV20-1	many	15	TRBJ1-5	.	TGCAGTGCCTTGGGGCCAGCGGGTAGCAATCAGCCCCAGCATTTT	CSALGPAGSNQPQHF
TRBV12-3/TRBV12-4	many	12	TRBJ2-5	.	TGTGCCAGCCTACGGGGGCAAGAGACCCAGTACTTC	CASLRGQETQYF
TRBV28	many	13	TRBJ2-7	.	TGTGCCATCCAAGTACTAGGGGGTAATGAGCAGTACTTC	CAIQVLGGNEQYF
TRBV7-2	many	16	TRBJ2-2	.	TGTGCCAGCAGCTTAGTGGTGGGGGGCGGCACCGGGGAGCTGTTTTTT	CASSLVVGGGTGELFF
TRBV5-4	many	18	TRBJ2-3	TRBD2	TGTGCCAGCAGCGTGGGACTAGCGGGGGGGCTTGTCCCAGATACGCAGTATTTT	CASSVGLAGGLVPDTQYF